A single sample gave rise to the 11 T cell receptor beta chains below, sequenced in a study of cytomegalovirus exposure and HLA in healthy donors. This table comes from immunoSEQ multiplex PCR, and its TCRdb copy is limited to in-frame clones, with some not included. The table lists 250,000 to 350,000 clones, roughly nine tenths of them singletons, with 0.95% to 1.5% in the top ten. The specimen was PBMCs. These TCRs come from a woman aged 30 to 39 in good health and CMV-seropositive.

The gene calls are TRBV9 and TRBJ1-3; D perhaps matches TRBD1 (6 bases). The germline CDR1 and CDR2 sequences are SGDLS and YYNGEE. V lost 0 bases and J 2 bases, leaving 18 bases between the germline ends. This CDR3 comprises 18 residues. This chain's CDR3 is CASSVALLGGQAGNTIYF. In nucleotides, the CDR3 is TGTGCCAGCAGCGTAGCCCTCCTGGGGGGGCAGGCTGGAAACACCATATATTTT. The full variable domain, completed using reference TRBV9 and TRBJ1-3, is DSGVTQTPKHLITATGQRVTLRCSPRSGDLSVYWYQQSLDQGLQFLIQYYNGEERAKGNILERFSAQQFPDLHSELNLSSLELGDSALYFCASSVALLGGQAGNTIYFGEGSWLTVV.

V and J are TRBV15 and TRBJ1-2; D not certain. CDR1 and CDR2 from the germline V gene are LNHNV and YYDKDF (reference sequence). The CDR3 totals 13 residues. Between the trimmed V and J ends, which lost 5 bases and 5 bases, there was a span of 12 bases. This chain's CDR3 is CATSRGSLYGYTF. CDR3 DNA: TGTGCCACCAGCCGGGGTTCCCTTTATGGCTACACCTTC. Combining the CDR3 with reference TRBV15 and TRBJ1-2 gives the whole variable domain DAMVIQNPRYQVTQFGKPVTLSCSQTLNHNVMYWYQQKSSQAPKLLFHYYDKDFNNEADTPDNFQSRRPNTSFCFLDIRSPGLGDTAMYLCATSRGSLYGYTFGSGTRLTVV.

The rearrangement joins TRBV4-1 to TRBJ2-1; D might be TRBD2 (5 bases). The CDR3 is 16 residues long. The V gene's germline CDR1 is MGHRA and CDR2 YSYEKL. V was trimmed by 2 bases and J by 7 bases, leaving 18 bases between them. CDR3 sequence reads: CASSQKDAGFLNEQFF. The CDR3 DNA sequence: TGCGCCAGCAGCCAAAAAGATGCGGGCTTCCTAAATGAGCAGTTCTTC.

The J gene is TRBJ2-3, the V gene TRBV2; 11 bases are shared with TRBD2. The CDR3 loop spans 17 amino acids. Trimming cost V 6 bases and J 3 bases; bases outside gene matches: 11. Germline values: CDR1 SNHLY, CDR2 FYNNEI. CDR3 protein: CASRGTSGGLITDTQYF. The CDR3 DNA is TGTGCCAGCAGGGGAACTAGCGGGGGCCTCATTACAGATACGCAGTATTTT.

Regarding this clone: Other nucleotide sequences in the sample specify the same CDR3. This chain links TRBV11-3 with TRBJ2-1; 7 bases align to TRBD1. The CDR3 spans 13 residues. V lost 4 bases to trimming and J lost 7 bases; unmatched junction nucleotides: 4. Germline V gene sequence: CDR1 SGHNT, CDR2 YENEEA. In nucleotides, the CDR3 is TGTGCCAGCAGCTCCGACAGGGTAAATGAGCAGTTCTTC. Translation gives CASSSDRVNEQFF. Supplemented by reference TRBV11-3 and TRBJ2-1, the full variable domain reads EAGVVQSPRYKIIEKKQPVAFWCNPISGHNTLYWYLQNLGQGPELLIRYENEEAVDDSQLPKDRFSAERLKGVDSTLKIQPAELGDSAVYLCASSSDRVNEQFFGPGTRLTVL.

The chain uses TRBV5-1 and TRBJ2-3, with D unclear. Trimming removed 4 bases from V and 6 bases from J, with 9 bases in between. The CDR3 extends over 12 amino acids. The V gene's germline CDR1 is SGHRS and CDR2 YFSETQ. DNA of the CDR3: TGCGCCAGCAGCCCCAATTCGGATACGCAGTATTTT. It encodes CASSPNSDTQYF.

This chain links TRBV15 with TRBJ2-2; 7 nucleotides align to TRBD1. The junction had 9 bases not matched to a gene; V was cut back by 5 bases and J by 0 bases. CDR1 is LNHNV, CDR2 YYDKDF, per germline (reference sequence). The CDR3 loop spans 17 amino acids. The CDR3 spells CATSRDRRLSNTGELFF. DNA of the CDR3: TGTGCCACCAGCCGGGACAGACGGCTTTCGAACACCGGGGAGCTGTTTTTT.

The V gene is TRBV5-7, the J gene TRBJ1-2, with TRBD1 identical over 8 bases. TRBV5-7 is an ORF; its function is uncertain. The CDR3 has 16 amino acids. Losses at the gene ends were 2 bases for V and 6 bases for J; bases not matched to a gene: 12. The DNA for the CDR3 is TGTGCCAGCAGCTTCCCGGGAACAGGGGGGAGAAATGGCTACACCTTC. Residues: CASSFPGTGGRNGYTF.

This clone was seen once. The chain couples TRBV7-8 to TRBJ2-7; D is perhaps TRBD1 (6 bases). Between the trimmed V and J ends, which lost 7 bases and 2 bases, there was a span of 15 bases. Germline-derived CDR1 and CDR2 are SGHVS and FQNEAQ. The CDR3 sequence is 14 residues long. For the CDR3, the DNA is TGTGCCAGCATTGCAGGGGTCACGACCTACGAGCAGTACTTC. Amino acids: CASIAGVTTYEQYF.

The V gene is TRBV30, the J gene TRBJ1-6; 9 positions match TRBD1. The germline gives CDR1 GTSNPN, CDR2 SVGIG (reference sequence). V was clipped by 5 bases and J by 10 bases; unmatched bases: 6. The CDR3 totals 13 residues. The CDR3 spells CAWLTGGGSPLHF. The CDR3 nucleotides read TGTGCCTGGCTTACAGGGGGCGGCTCACCCCTCCACTTT.

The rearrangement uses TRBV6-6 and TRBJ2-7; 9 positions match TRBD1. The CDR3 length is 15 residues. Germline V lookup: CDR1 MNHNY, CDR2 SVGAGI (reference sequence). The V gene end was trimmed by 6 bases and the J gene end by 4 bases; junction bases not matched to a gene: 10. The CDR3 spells CASSPGQGIRYEQYF. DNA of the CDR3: TGTGCCAGCAGCCCTGGACAGGGGATCAGGTACGAGCAGTACTTC.